In this sample, the clone carrying this TCR beta chain turned up a few times. Its specificity is unknown. Mismatch with germline at one junction end may stem from a read error. TCR beta CDR3 regions were amplified from RNA transcripts. HTBI primers primed a first-round RT-PCR, and a second-round multiplex PCR followed. TCRdb itself ran the multiplex PCR reads through MiXCR, one entry per CDR3 protein. The sample carries over a million distinct CDR3 sequences, roughly two fifths recorded once. From germline, CDR1 is SGHDN and CDR2 FVKESK. This CDR3 is built from 10 residues. Enrolled hyperthyroidism patients had a new diagnosis, a duration under 2 months, and an age of 18 to 65. Other autoimmune disease, uncontrolled infection, pregnancy and lactation led to exclusion. The entry originates in a study of Graves' ophthalmopathy and Graves' hyperthyroidism. Study overall: Researchers classed hyperthyroidism as stable given no ophthalmopathy within 18 months of follow-up. Study findings and constraints: A classifier, a 13-signature model, separated ophthalmopathy from stable hyperthyroidism with 87.88% sensitivity and about 81% specificity.

Sequences were obtained from peripheral blood or thyroid tissue (not recorded which). The rearrangement links TRBV14 to TRBJ1-5; D ambiguous. The clonotype originates from an adult man with Graves' hyperthyroidism. CDR3 in amino acids: CPDRNQPQHF. DNA of the CDR3: TGCCCGGACCGCAATCAGCCCCAGCATTTT.